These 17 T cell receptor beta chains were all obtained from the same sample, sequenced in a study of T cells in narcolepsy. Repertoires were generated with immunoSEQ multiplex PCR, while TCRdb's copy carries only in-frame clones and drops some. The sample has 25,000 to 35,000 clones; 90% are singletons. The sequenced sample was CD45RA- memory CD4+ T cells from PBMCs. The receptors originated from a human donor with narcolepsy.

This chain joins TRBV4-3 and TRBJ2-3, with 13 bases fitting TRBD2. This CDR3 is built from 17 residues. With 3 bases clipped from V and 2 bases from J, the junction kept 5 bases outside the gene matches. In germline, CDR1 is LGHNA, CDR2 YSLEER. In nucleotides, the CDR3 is TGCGCCAGCAGCCAGGGGGGACTAGCGGGGCTCACAGATACGCAGTATTTT. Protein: CASSQGGLAGLTDTQYF.

Here the CDR3 DNA reads TGTGCCAGCTCACCAGCCAGCCTCTCCTACGAGCAGTACTTC. Translating gives CASSPASLSYEQYF. This chain connects TRBV18 to TRBJ2-7; D is uncertain. The CDR3 runs to 14 residues. V dropped 2 bases and J dropped 0 bases, with 8 bases sitting between them. Germline V lookup: CDR1 KGHSH, CDR2 LQKENI.

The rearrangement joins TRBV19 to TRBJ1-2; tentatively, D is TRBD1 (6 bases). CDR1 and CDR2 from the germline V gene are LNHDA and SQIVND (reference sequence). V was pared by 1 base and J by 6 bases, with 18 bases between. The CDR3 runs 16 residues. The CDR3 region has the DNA TGTGCCAGTAGTATAGCAGGGGACAATATGGGGAATGGCTACACCTTC. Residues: CASSIAGDNMGNGYTF.

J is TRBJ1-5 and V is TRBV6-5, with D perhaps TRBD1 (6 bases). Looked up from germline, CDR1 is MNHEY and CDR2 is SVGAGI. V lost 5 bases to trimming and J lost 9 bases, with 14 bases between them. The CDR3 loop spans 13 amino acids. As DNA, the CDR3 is TGTGCCAGCAGTGAAGTGAACAGGGCGCCCCAGCATTTT. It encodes CASSEVNRAPQHF.

The CDR3 bases are TGCGCCAGCAGCCAAGGTCCAGGACTAGCGGGAGAAGAGACCCAGTACTTC. Protein: CASSQGPGLAGEETQYF. The chain uses TRBV4-1 and TRBJ2-5, with 13 bases lining up with TRBD2. The germline gives CDR1 MGHRA, CDR2 YSYEKL. The junction had 5 bases not matched to a gene; V was cut back by 1 base and J by 3 bases. The CDR3 extends over 17 amino acids.

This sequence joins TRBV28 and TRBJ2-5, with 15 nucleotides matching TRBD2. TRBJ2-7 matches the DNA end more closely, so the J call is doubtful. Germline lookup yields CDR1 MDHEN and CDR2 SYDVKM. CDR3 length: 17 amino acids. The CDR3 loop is CASSVGLAGGHSYEQYF. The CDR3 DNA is TGTGCCAGCAGTGTGGGACTAGCGGGAGGCCACTCCTACGAGCAGTACTTC.

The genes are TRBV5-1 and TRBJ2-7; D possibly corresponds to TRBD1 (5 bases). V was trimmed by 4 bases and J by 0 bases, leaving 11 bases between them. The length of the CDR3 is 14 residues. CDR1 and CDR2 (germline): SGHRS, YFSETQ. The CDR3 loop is CASSRRGVSYEQYF. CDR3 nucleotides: TGCGCCAGCAGCCGAAGGGGCGTCTCCTACGAGCAGTACTTC.

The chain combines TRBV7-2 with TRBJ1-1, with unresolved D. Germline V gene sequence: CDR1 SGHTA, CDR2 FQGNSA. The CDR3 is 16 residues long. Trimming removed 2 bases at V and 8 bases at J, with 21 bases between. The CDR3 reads CASSLTLGRGKQEAFF. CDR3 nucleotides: TGTGCCAGCAGCTTAACCCTCGGACGCGGTAAGCAAGAAGCTTTCTTT.

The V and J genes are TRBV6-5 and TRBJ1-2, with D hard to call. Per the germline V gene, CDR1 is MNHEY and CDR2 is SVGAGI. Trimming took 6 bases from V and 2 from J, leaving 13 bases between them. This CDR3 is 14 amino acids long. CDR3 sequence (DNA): TGTGCCAGCAGCCTAGGGTTTGGGAACTATGGCTACACCTTC. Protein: CASSLGFGNYGYTF.

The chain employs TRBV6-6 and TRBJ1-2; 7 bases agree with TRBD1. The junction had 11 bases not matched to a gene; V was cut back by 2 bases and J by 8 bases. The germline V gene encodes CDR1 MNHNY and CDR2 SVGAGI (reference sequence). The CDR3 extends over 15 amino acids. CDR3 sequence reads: CASSYPNTGEDGYTF. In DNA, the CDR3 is TGTGCCAGCAGTTACCCCAATACAGGGGAGGACGGCTACACCTTC.

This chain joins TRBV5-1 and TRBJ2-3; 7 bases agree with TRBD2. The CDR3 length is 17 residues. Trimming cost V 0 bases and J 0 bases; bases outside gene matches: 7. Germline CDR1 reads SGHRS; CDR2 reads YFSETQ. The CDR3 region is CASSLAVGGPSTDTQYF. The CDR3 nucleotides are TGCGCCAGCAGCTTGGCGGTGGGAGGGCCCAGCACAGATACGCAGTATTTT.

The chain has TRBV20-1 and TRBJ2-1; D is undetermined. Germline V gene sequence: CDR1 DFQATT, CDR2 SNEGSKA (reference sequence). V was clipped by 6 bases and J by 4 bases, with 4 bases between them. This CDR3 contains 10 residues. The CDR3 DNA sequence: TGCAGTGCGTATTACAATGAGCAGTTCTTC. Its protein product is CSAYYNEQFF.

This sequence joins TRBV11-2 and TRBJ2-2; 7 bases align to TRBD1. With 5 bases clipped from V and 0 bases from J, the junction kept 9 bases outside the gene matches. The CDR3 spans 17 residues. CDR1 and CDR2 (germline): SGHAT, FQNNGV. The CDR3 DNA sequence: TGTGCCAGCAGCCCAACCGCCGGGACAGCGAACACCGGGGAGCTGTTTTTT. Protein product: CASSPTAGTANTGELFF.

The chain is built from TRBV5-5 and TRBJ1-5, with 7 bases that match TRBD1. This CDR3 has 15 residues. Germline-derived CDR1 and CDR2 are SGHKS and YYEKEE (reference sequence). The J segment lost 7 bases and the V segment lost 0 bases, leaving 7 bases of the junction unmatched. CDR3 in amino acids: CASSLGGGGRQPQHF. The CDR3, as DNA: TGTGCCAGCAGCTTGGGAGGGGGCGGGCGGCAGCCCCAGCATTTT.

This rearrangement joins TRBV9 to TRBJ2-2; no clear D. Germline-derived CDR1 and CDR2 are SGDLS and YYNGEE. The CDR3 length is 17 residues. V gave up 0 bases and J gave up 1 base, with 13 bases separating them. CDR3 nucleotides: TGTGCCAGCAGCGTAGAGGCCACCCGCCGGAACACCGGGGAGCTGTTTTTT. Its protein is CASSVEATRRNTGELFF.

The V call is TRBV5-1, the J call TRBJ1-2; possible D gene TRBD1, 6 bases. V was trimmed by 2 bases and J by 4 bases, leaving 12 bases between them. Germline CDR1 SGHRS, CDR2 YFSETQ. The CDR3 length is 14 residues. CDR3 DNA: TGCGCCAGCAGCTTAACGGGGGCGAGCTATGGCTACACCTTC. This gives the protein CASSLTGASYGYTF.

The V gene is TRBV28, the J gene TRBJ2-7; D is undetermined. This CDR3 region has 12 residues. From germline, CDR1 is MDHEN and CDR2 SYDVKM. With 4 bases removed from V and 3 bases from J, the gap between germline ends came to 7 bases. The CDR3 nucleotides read TGTGCCAGCAGTTGGGGTCACTACGAGCAGTACTTC. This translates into CASSWGHYEQYF.